Presented here are 8 T cell receptor beta chains from one specimen sequenced in a study of CD8 T cells in Susac syndrome. After extraction with the RNeasy kit, about 0.5 to 1 ug of the RNA was reverse transcribed using random hexamers. TCRdb recomputed calls from the immunoSEQ multiplex PCR reads with MiXCR, one row per CDR3 protein. Among some 110,000 distinct CDR3 sequences listed, 90% to 95% were seen once. The specimen was CD4+ T cells from PBMCs. These TCRs come from a human donor with multiple sclerosis.

The genes are TRBV12-3 or TRBV12-4 and TRBJ1-2; D possibly corresponds to TRBD1 (5 bases). The CDR3 is 14 residues long. The V end lost 9 bases, the J end lost 6 bases, and 20 bases lay between the germline ends. The CDR3 loop reads CASDSGAQSHGYTF. The CDR3 coding sequence is TGTGCCAGTGACTCCGGGGCACAAAGCCATGGCTACACCTTC.

This clonotype was counted once. The rearrangement links TRBV6-6 to TRBJ2-5; 9 bases map to TRBD1. CDR3 length equals 15 residues. CDR1 and CDR2 from the germline V gene are MNHNY and SVGAGI (reference sequence). J gave up 6 bases and V 6 bases, and 11 bases lay outside the gene matches. The CDR3 DNA is TGTGCCAGCAGATCTGAGGGACAGGGCAGGAAGACCCAGTACTTC. Its protein is CASRSEGQGRKTQYF.

The rearrangement joins TRBV10-3 to TRBJ2-7, with 7 bases that match TRBD2. V lost 4 bases to trimming and J lost 3 bases; unmatched junction nucleotides: 9. Germline assignment: CDR1 ENHRY and CDR2 SYGVKD. The CDR3 runs 15 residues. The CDR3 DNA follows: TGTGCCATCAGTGTACTAGCGTACCCTGACTACGAGCAGTACTTC. As protein: CAISVLAYPDYEQYF.

This chain links TRBV20-1 with TRBJ2-1; TRBD2 aligns across 10 bases. This CDR3 spans 15 amino acids. J was trimmed by 6 bases and V by 2 bases; bases with no gene match: 7. CDR1 is DFQATT and CDR2 is SNEGSKA in the germline V gene (reference sequence). The CDR3 sequence is CSARSLAGALNEQFF. As DNA, the CDR3 is TGCAGTGCTAGATCGCTAGCGGGGGCCCTCAATGAGCAGTTCTTC.

V and J are TRBV9 and TRBJ2-1; 10 bases agree with TRBD2. CDR1 is SGDLS, CDR2 YYNGEE, per germline. The CDR3 spans 16 residues. With 3 bases clipped from V and 7 bases from J, the junction kept 10 bases outside the gene matches. CDR3 protein: CASSAHQRGGGNEQFF. The CDR3 nucleotides are TGTGCCAGCAGCGCCCATCAGCGGGGGGGCGGGAATGAGCAGTTCTTC.

Here the CDR3 reads CASSSPLGARIAFF. CDR3 DNA: TGTGCCAGCAGTTCTCCTTTGGGGGCGCGCATAGCTTTCTTT. The rearrangement uses TRBV6-2 or TRBV6-3 and TRBJ1-1, with a tentative D call TRBD1 (6 bases). CDR1 is MNHEY, CDR2 SVGEGT, per germline. The V end was cut by 4 bases, the J end by 10 bases, with 19 bases between. The CDR3 is 14 residues long.

V and J are TRBV7-3 and TRBJ2-3; 8 bases are shared with TRBD2. Trimming removed 5 bases from V and 0 bases from J; junction bases left unmatched: 7. This CDR3 contains 16 residues. Looked up from germline, CDR1 is SGHTA and CDR2 is FQGTGA. CDR3 region: CASSLRGGPSTDTQYF. CDR3 bases: TGTGCCAGCAGCCTTCGCGGGGGGCCTAGCACAGATACGCAGTATTTT.

The chain is built from TRBV4-2 and TRBJ1-3; a weak D match, TRBD1 (6 bases). V was clipped by 2 bases and J by 4 bases, with 18 bases between them. This CDR3 spans 17 amino acids. The germline CDR1 and CDR2 sequences are LGHNA and YNFKEQ. The CDR3 DNA follows: TGTGCCAGCAGCCAACCGAACCCAAACAGGGTCGGAAACACCATATATTTT. This encodes CASSQPNPNRVGNTIYF.